A selection of T cell receptor beta chains follows, all from one sample in a study of tumor and adjacent non-tumor tissue in lung cancer. TCRdb reprocessed the multiplex PCR reads via MiXCR and lists one record per CDR3 protein. There are roughly 67,000 distinct CDR3 sequences in the sample; under 80% occur only once, and less than 50% lies in the top ten. Sequences were obtained from distant non-tumor lung tissue. These receptors originate from a man aged 60 to 69 with non-small cell lung cancer. Both conserved end residues are part of each CDR3. A D gene is named only where the DNA matches it firmly. Clone size appears in some rows only: once, few, many, or a class for an expanded clone.

cdr3_nt: TGCACCAGCAGTCCGTGTCAGTCAGCTGGGGCCAACGTCCTGACTTTC
cdr3_aa: CTSSPCQSAGANVLTF
j_call: TRBJ2-6
v_call: TRBV10-1
clone_size: -
d_call: -
cdr3_length: 16

cdr3_nt: TGTGCCAGCAGTGAAGACGGAGGCAGCTTACCCCAGCATTTT
cdr3_aa: CASSEDGGSLPQHF
j_call: TRBJ1-5
v_call: TRBV6-1
clone_size: many
d_call: -
cdr3_length: 14

cdr3_nt: TGTGCCAGCATTTTAGGGGCGGGATCCGTAGATATGCAGTATTTT
cdr3_aa: CASILGAGSVDMQYF
j_call: TRBJ2-3
v_call: TRBV12-3/TRBV12-4
clone_size: -
d_call: -
cdr3_length: 15

cdr3_nt: TGCAGTGCTAGAGGGGGGGCTTCTACTGGGGTCAACATCCTGACTTTC
cdr3_aa: CSARGGASTGVNILTF
j_call: TRBJ2-6
v_call: TRBV20-1
clone_size: -
d_call: -
cdr3_length: 16

cdr3_nt: TGCGTCAGCAATTCTTATGCGGGGTCCTACGAGCAGTACTTC
cdr3_aa: CVSNSYAGSYEQYF
j_call: TRBJ2-7
v_call: TRBV12-3/TRBV12-4
clone_size: -
d_call: -
cdr3_length: 14

cdr3_nt: TGTGCTAGCCCACACTCCAGGGGATTGAACACTGAAGCTTTCTTT
cdr3_aa: CASPHSRGLNTEAFF
j_call: TRBJ1-1
v_call: TRBV28
clone_size: -
d_call: -
cdr3_length: 15

cdr3_nt: TGCTCCAGCGGCCTCCTTAGTGACAGTGGCTACGAGCAGTACTTC
cdr3_aa: CSSGLLSDSGYEQYF
j_call: TRBJ2-7
v_call: TRBV4-1
clone_size: -
d_call: -
cdr3_length: 15

cdr3_nt: TGTGCCGGCAGCTTAGCAGGATCGCGGGAGGATACGCAGTATTTT
cdr3_aa: CAGSLAGSREDTQYF
j_call: TRBJ2-3
v_call: TRBV11-1
clone_size: few
d_call: TRBD2
cdr3_length: 15

cdr3_nt: TGCGCCAGCAGTCAAGTGATCGGAGGGTACAATGAGCAGTTCTTC
cdr3_aa: CASSQVIGGYNEQFF
j_call: TRBJ2-1
v_call: TRBV4-1
clone_size: -
d_call: -
cdr3_length: 15

cdr3_nt: TGTGCTAGCAGTCCGGAGGTAGCGGGAGGTAACGGTGAGCAGTTCTTC
cdr3_aa: CASSPEVAGGNGEQFF
j_call: TRBJ2-1
v_call: TRBV7-7
clone_size: -
d_call: TRBD2
cdr3_length: 16

cdr3_nt: TGTGCCAGCAGCTTCGGAAATCGGGGCCATGAGCAGTTCTTC
cdr3_aa: CASSFGNRGHEQFF
j_call: TRBJ2-1
v_call: TRBV5-5
clone_size: -
d_call: -
cdr3_length: 14

cdr3_nt: TGTGCCAGCAGCCGGGCCGCATACTCCTACGAGCAGTACTTC
cdr3_aa: CASSRAAYSYEQYF
j_call: TRBJ2-7
v_call: TRBV6-5
clone_size: -
d_call: -
cdr3_length: 14

cdr3_nt: TGTGTCAGCAAACTATCGGAGGGCACAGATACGCAGTATTTT
cdr3_aa: CVSKLSEGTDTQYF
j_call: TRBJ2-3
v_call: TRBV6-5
clone_size: -
d_call: -
cdr3_length: 14

cdr3_nt: TGTGCCAGCAACGCGTCCCCGGACAAAGAGACCCAGTACTTC
cdr3_aa: CASNASPDKETQYF
j_call: TRBJ2-5
v_call: TRBV6-5
clone_size: -
d_call: -
cdr3_length: 14

cdr3_nt: TGTGCCAGCGGCTACTCGAGGCGGGAGACGGCCGAGCCGTACTTC
cdr3_aa: CASGYSRRETAEPYF
j_call: TRBJ2-7
v_call: TRBV6-5
clone_size: -
d_call: TRBD2
cdr3_length: 15

cdr3_nt: TGTGCCAGCAGACAGTCTGGCAGGGCCAACTATGGCTACACCTTC
cdr3_aa: CASRQSGRANYGYTF
j_call: TRBJ1-2
v_call: TRBV6-2/TRBV6-3
clone_size: many
d_call: -
cdr3_length: 15

cdr3_nt: TGCGCCAGCGGCCAATTCGTTACAGGTTCACTCCTCCACTTT
cdr3_aa: CASGQFVTGSLLHF
j_call: TRBJ1-6
v_call: TRBV4-1
clone_size: -
d_call: -
cdr3_length: 14

cdr3_nt: TGCAGCGGATCAGGGGCGAGGAACAGTGAAGCCTTCTTT
cdr3_aa: CSGSGARNSEAFF
j_call: TRBJ1-1
v_call: TRBV29-1
clone_size: -
d_call: -
cdr3_length: 13

cdr3_nt: TGTGCCAGCAGTGGAGCAGGGGCCCCCTATGAGCAGTACTTC
cdr3_aa: CASSGAGAPYEQYF
j_call: TRBJ2-7
v_call: TRBV6-1
clone_size: -
d_call: -
cdr3_length: 14

cdr3_nt: TGCAGCGCTGAGGAGTGGGGAAACAATGAGCAGTTCTTC
cdr3_aa: CSAEEWGNNEQFF
j_call: TRBJ2-1
v_call: TRBV29-1
clone_size: -
d_call: -
cdr3_length: 13

cdr3_nt: TGCGCCAGCCAAGGGTACAATGAGCAGTTCTTC
cdr3_aa: CASQGYNEQFF
j_call: TRBJ2-1
v_call: TRBV4-1
clone_size: -
d_call: -
cdr3_length: 11

cdr3_nt: TGCGCCAGCAGCTCCGGGCCAGCAGGTAGCACAGATACGCAGTATTTT
cdr3_aa: CASSSGPAGSTDTQYF
j_call: TRBJ2-3
v_call: TRBV11-3
clone_size: -
d_call: -
cdr3_length: 16

cdr3_nt: TGTGCCAGCAGCAAGGGTTACACTGAAGCTTTCTTT
cdr3_aa: CASSKGYTEAFF
j_call: TRBJ1-1
v_call: TRBV2
clone_size: once
d_call: -
cdr3_length: 12

cdr3_nt: TGTGCCAACAAACAGGGACTCAATGGGCAGTTCTTC
cdr3_aa: CANKQGLNGQFF
j_call: TRBJ2-1
v_call: TRBV6-5
clone_size: -
d_call: -
cdr3_length: 12

cdr3_nt: TGTGCCAGCAGTCGACTTGGACAGGGCAATCAGCACCAGCTTTTT
cdr3_aa: CASSRLGQGNQHQLF
j_call: TRBJ1-5
v_call: TRBV12-3/TRBV12-4
clone_size: -
d_call: TRBD1
cdr3_length: 15

cdr3_nt: TGTGCCAGCAACTATTCTAGTGGCACCGGGGAGGTGCTTTTT
cdr3_aa: CASNYSSGTGEVLF
j_call: TRBJ2-2
v_call: TRBV11-1
clone_size: once
d_call: -
cdr3_length: 14

cdr3_nt: TGTGCCAGCAGCGCGGAGTGCCGGGGCAATGAGCAGTTCTTC
cdr3_aa: CASSAECRGNEQFF
j_call: TRBJ2-1
v_call: TRBV7-8
clone_size: -
d_call: -
cdr3_length: 14

cdr3_nt: TGCAGCATTGCAGGGGGTAACTATGGCCACACCTTC
cdr3_aa: CSIAGGNYGHTF
j_call: TRBJ1-2
v_call: TRBV29-1
clone_size: few
d_call: TRBD1
cdr3_length: 12

cdr3_nt: TGCGCCAGCAAGGTTACTAGCGGGATAGAGACCCAGTACTTT
cdr3_aa: CASKVTSGIETQYF
j_call: TRBJ2-5
v_call: TRBV6-1
clone_size: -
d_call: TRBD2
cdr3_length: 14

cdr3_nt: TGCAATGCACCTCTCCCGGGACTTCGCTACGAGCAGTACTTC
cdr3_aa: CNAPLPGLRYEQYF
j_call: TRBJ2-7
v_call: TRBV20-1
clone_size: -
d_call: -
cdr3_length: 14

cdr3_nt: TGTGCCAGCAGCCCAACCTCGTTACGGGAGTACGGGCAGTACTTC
cdr3_aa: CASSPTSLREYGQYF
j_call: TRBJ2-7
v_call: TRBV11-1
clone_size: -
d_call: -
cdr3_length: 15

cdr3_nt: TGCAGCGCAACAGAGGTTAACTCCTACAAGCAGTACTTC
cdr3_aa: CSATEVNSYKQYF
j_call: TRBJ2-7
v_call: TRBV29-1
clone_size: -
d_call: -
cdr3_length: 13

cdr3_nt: TGTGCCAGCAGCGTAGTTCCAGGTTCTTACGAGCAGTACTTC
cdr3_aa: CASSVVPGSYEQYF
j_call: TRBJ2-7
v_call: TRBV9
clone_size: many
d_call: -
cdr3_length: 14

cdr3_nt: TGTGCCAGCAGTCAAGGTAGTGCGGGGACAATATATGGCTACACCTTC
cdr3_aa: CASSQGSAGTIYGYTF
j_call: TRBJ1-2
v_call: TRBV4-2
clone_size: few
d_call: -
cdr3_length: 16

cdr3_nt: TGCAGCATTGTAGTTGGTGTCAACGAACAGTACTTC
cdr3_aa: CSIVVGVNEQYF
j_call: TRBJ2-7
v_call: TRBV29-1
clone_size: -
d_call: -
cdr3_length: 12

cdr3_nt: TGCGCCGGCAGCCAAGAGAAGGGGAGACCTAACACTGAAGCTTTCTTT
cdr3_aa: CAGSQEKGRPNTEAFF
j_call: TRBJ1-1
v_call: TRBV4-1
clone_size: -
d_call: -
cdr3_length: 16

cdr3_nt: TGTGCCAGGGGTAACCGGGACAGGGGGCGCGTCCGCACCGGGGAGCTGTTTTTT
cdr3_aa: CARGNRDRGRVRTGELFF
j_call: TRBJ2-2
v_call: TRBV6-1
clone_size: -
d_call: TRBD1
cdr3_length: 18

cdr3_nt: TGTGCCAGCAGTTTTCCCCGACTAGCGGGAGACCATGAGCAGTTCTTC
cdr3_aa: CASSFPRLAGDHEQFF
j_call: TRBJ2-1
v_call: TRBV28
clone_size: many
d_call: TRBD2
cdr3_length: 16

cdr3_nt: TGTCCCAGCAGAGCCCGGGACAGCTCAGGGGAAAAACTGTTTTTT
cdr3_aa: CPSRARDSSGEKLFF
j_call: TRBJ1-4
v_call: TRBV6-6
clone_size: -
d_call: TRBD1
cdr3_length: 15

cdr3_nt: TGTGCGAGCAGTTCCCCAGGGGGCTATTCATCCCTCCACTTT
cdr3_aa: CASSSPGGYSSLHF
j_call: TRBJ1-6
v_call: TRBV28
clone_size: -
d_call: TRBD1
cdr3_length: 14

cdr3_nt: TGTGCCACCAGATTAGCGAGACAGAACACAAATACGCAGTATTTT
cdr3_aa: CATRLARQNTNTQYF
j_call: TRBJ2-3
v_call: TRBV13
clone_size: -
d_call: -
cdr3_length: 15

cdr3_nt: TGCAGCGTTGAAGAGGGGAGCGAGCAGTACTTC
cdr3_aa: CSVEEGSEQYF
j_call: TRBJ2-7
v_call: TRBV29-1
clone_size: -
d_call: -
cdr3_length: 11

cdr3_nt: TGTGCCTCTAGCGGGAGACCGGCACAAGAGACCCAGTACTTC
cdr3_aa: CASSGRPAQETQYF
j_call: TRBJ2-5
v_call: TRBV6-1
clone_size: once
d_call: TRBD2
cdr3_length: 14

cdr3_nt: TGTGCCAGCGGTGGGGGCCTCGGGAACTATGGCTACACCTTC
cdr3_aa: CASGGGLGNYGYTF
j_call: TRBJ1-2
v_call: TRBV28
clone_size: -
d_call: -
cdr3_length: 14

cdr3_nt: TGTGCCAGCAGTTTAGCGAGACAGAACATAGATACACAGTATTTT
cdr3_aa: CASSLARQNIDTQYF
j_call: TRBJ2-3
v_call: TRBV13
clone_size: -
d_call: -
cdr3_length: 15

cdr3_nt: TGTACCAGCAGAGTCGACAGCATGAACACTGAAGCTTTCTTT
cdr3_aa: CTSRVDSMNTEAFF
j_call: TRBJ1-1
v_call: TRBV6-2/TRBV6-3
clone_size: -
d_call: -
cdr3_length: 14

cdr3_nt: TGTACCAGCAGCTTCGGGACAGGATGGGGGACTGAAGCTTTCTTT
cdr3_aa: CTSSFGTGWGTEAFF
j_call: TRBJ1-1
v_call: TRBV5-4
clone_size: -
d_call: TRBD1
cdr3_length: 15

cdr3_nt: TGTGCCAGCGAGAAATGGGGAGAGACCCAGTACTTC
cdr3_aa: CASEKWGETQYF
j_call: TRBJ2-5
v_call: TRBV11-2
clone_size: many
d_call: -
cdr3_length: 12

cdr3_nt: TGTGCCAGCCGTTTATCGGTTGAGATTAATCAGCCCCAGCATTTT
cdr3_aa: CASRLSVEINQPQHF
j_call: TRBJ1-5
v_call: TRBV28
clone_size: -
d_call: -
cdr3_length: 15

cdr3_nt: TGCGCCAGCAGTGGTTCGGGACAGGAGGTTTACGAGCAGTATTTC
cdr3_aa: CASSGSGQEVYEQYF
j_call: TRBJ2-7
v_call: TRBV28
clone_size: -
d_call: TRBD1
cdr3_length: 15

cdr3_nt: TGTGCCAGCAGCGGGAGAACGGGCCACTTCTCTGGAAACACCATATATTTT
cdr3_aa: CASSGRTGHFSGNTIYF
j_call: TRBJ1-3
v_call: TRBV5-5
clone_size: many
d_call: -
cdr3_length: 17

cdr3_nt: TGTGCCTCGCAGGAAGCGACAAGCTATAATGAACAGTTCTTC
cdr3_aa: CASQEATSYNEQFF
j_call: TRBJ2-1
v_call: TRBV28
clone_size: -
d_call: -
cdr3_length: 14

cdr3_nt: TGTGTCAGCAGCCCCGGGGCCACCGGTAAAGATTACTATGGTTACACCTTC
cdr3_aa: CVSSPGATGKDYYGYTF
j_call: TRBJ1-2
v_call: TRBV5-4
clone_size: -
d_call: -
cdr3_length: 17